This TCR beta chain was recovered during a study of Ad26.COV2.S vaccination and SARS-CoV-2 variants. Study-level background: Dosing was one shot or two shots 56 days apart.

Treatment given: over 15 received Ad26.COV2.S at low or high dose, single or two shots; several received placebo; per-sample allocation not given. The samples date from day 63 after the first vaccine or placebo injection. V gave up 5 bases and J gave up 9 bases, with 17 bases separating them. Germline lookup yields CDR1 SGHNT and CDR2 YENEEA. The CDR3 spans 14 residues. The table came from immunoSEQ multiplex PCR; TCRdb's copy has only in-frame clones and leaves some out. The sample records around 300,000 clones, roughly 90% being singletons. This sequence originates from a person aged 18-60 years who received the Ad26.COV2.S COVID-19 vaccine or a placebo. Sequenced here: peripheral blood, sampled in a trial of Ad26.COV2.S vaccine versus placebo. The genes are TRBV11-3 and TRBJ2-1; D is unresolved. The CDR3 loop is CASSPPFRSSEQFF. CDR3 sequence (DNA): TGTGCCAGCAGCCCCCCTTTCCGAAGCAGTGAGCAGTTCTTC.